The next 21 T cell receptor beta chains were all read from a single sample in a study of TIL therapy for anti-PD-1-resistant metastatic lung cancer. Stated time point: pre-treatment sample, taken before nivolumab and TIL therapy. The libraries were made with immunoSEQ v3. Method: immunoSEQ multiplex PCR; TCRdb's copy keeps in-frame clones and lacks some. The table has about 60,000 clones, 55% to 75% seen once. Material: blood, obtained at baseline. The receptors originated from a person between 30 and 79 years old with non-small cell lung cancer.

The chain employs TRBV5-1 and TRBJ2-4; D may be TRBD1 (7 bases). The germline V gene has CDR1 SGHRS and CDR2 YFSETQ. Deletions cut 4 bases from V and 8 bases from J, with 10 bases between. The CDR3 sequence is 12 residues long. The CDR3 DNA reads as TGCGCCAGCAGCGCCAGGGGGGACATTCAGTACTTC. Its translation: CASSARGDIQYF.

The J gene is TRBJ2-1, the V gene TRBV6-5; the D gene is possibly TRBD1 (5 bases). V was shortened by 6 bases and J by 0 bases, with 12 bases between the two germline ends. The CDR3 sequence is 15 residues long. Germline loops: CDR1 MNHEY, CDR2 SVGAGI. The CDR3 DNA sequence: TGTGCCAGCAGCCAACAGGCTAGCTCCTACAATGAGCAGTTCTTC. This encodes CASSQQASSYNEQFF.

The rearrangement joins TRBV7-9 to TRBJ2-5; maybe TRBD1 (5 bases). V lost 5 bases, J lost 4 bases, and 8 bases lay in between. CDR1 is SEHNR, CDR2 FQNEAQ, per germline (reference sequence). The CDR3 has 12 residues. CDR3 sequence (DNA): TGTGCCAGCAGCCCAGGGTTAGAGACCCAGTACTTC. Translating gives CASSPGLETQYF.

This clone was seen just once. The CDR3: CASSDRAEDQPQHF. The CDR3 DNA sequence: TGTGCCAGCAGTGATAGGGCAGAAGATCAGCCCCAGCATTTT. This chain connects TRBV2 to TRBJ1-5; no clear D. The CDR3 is made up of 14 amino acids. CDR1 and CDR2 (germline): SNHLY, FYNNEI. V was trimmed by 3 bases and J by 5 bases, leaving 11 bases between them.

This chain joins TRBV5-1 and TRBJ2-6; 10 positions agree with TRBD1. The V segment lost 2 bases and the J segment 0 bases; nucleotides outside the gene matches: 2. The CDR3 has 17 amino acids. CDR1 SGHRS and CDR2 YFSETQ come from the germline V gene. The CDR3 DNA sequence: TGCGCCAGCAGCTTCCGACAGGGGGCCTCTGGGGCCAACGTCCTGACTTTC. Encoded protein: CASSFRQGASGANVLTF.

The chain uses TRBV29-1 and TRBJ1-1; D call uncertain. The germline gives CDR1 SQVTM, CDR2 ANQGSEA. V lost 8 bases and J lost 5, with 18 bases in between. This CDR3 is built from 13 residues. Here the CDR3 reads CSTVPMAVTEAFF. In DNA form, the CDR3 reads TGCAGCACTGTCCCGATGGCCGTGACTGAAGCTTTCTTT. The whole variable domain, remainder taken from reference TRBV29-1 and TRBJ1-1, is SAVISQKPSRDICQRGTSLTIQCQVDSQVTMMFWYRQQPGQSLTLIATANQGSEATYESGFVIDKFPISRPNLTFSTLTVSNMSPEDSSIYLCSTVPMAVTEAFFGQGTRLTVV.

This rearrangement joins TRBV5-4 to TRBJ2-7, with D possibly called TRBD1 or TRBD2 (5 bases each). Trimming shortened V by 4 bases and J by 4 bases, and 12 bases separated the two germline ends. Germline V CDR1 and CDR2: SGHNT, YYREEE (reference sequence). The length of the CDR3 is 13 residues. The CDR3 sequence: CASSPGRNYEQYF. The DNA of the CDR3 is TGTGCCAGCAGCCCGGGACGGAATTACGAGCAGTACTTC.

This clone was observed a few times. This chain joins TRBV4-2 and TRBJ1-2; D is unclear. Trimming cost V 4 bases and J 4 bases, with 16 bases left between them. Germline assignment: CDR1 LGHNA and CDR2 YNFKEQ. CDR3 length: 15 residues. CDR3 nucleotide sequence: TGTGCCAGCAGCCCCCAACCGACGGGTTCCTATGGCTACACCTTC. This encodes CASSPQPTGSYGYTF.

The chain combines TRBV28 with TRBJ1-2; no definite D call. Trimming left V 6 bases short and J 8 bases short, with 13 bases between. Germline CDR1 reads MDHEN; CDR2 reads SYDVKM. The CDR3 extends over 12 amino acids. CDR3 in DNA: TGTGCCAGCAGAAAAGAAGATACAGGCTACACCTTC. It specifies CASRKEDTGYTF.

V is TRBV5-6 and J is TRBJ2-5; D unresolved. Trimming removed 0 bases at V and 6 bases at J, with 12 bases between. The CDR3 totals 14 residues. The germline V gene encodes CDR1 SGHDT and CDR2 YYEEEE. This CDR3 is CASSLDGGWKTQYF. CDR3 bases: TGTGCCAGCAGCTTGGACGGTGGATGGAAGACCCAGTACTTC.

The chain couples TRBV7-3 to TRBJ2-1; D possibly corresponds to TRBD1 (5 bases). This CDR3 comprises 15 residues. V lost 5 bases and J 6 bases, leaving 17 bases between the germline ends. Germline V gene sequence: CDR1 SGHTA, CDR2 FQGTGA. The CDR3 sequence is CASSPQPTQGNEQFF. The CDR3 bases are TGTGCCAGCAGCCCCCAACCTACGCAGGGCAATGAGCAGTTCTTC.

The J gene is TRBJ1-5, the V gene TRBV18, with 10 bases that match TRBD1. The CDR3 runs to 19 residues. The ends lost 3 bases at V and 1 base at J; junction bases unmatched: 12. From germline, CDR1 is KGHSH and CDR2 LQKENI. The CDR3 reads CASSPALPGQGSSNQPQHF. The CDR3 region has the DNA TGTGCCAGCTCACCGGCTTTGCCGGGACAGGGGTCGAGCAATCAGCCCCAGCATTTT.

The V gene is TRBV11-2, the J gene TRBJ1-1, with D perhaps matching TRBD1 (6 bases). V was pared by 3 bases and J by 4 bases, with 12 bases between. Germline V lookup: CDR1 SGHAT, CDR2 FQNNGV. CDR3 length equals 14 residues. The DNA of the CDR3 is TGTGCCAGCAGCTTCGGGGGCCGCGTCACTGAAGCTTTCTTT. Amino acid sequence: CASSFGGRVTEAFF.

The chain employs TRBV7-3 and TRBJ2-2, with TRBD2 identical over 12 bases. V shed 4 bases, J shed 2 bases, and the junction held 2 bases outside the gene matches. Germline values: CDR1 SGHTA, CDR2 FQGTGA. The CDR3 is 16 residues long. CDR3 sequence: CASSWTSGVNTGELFF. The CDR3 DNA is TGTGCCAGCAGCTGGACTAGCGGGGTCAACACCGGGGAGCTGTTTTTT.

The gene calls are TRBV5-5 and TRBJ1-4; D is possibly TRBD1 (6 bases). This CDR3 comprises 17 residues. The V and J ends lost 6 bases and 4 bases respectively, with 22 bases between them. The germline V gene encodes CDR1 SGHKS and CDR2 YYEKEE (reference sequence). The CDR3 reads CASTRATGRFGNEKLFF. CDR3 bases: TGTGCCAGCACCCGTGCTACAGGGAGATTCGGTAATGAAAAACTGTTTTTT.

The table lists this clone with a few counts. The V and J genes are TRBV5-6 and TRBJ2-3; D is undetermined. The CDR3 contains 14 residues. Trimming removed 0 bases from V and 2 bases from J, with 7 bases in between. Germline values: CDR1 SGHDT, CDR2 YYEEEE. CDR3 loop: CASSLEYNTDTQYF. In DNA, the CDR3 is TGTGCCAGCAGCTTGGAGTACAACACAGATACGCAGTATTTT.

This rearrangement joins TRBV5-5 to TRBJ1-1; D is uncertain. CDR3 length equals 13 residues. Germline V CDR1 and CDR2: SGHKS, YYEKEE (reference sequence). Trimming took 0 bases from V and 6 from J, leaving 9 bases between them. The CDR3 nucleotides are TGTGCCAGCAGCTTGGTTGGTACCCCTGAAGCTTTCTTT. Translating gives CASSLVGTPEAFF.

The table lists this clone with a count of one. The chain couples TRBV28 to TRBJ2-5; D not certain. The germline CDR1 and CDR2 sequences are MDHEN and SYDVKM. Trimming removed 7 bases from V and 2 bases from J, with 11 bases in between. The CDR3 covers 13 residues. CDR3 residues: CASTPLRQETQYF. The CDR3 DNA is TGTGCCAGCACTCCTTTGAGGCAAGAGACCCAGTACTTC.

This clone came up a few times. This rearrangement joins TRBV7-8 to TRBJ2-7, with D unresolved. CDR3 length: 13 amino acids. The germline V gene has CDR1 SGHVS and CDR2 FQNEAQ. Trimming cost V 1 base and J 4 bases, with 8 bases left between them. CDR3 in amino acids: CASSLVVVYEQYF. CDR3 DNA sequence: TGTGCCAGCAGCTTAGTCGTCGTGTACGAGCAGTACTTC. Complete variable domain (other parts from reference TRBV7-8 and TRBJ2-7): GAGVSQSPRYKVAKRGQDVALRCDPISGHVSLFWYQQALGQGPEFLTYFQNEAQLDKSGLPSDRFFAERPEGSVSTLKIQRTQQEDSAVYLCASSLVVVYEQYFGPGTRLTVT.

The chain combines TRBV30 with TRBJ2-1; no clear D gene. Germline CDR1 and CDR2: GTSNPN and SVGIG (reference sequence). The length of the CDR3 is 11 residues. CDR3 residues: CAVHSYNEQFF. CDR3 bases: TGTGCTGTTCACTCCTACAATGAGCAGTTCTTC.

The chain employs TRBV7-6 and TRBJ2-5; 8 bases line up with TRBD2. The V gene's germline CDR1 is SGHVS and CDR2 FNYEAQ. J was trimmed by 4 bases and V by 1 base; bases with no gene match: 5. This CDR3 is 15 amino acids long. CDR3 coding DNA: TGTGCCAGCAGCTTAGTCGGGGGGGTTATAGAGACCCAGTACTTC. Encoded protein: CASSLVGGVIETQYF.